This record concerns one T cell receptor (beta chain) sequence. What it binds is not known. The sample comes from a study of shared clonotypes between healthy human individuals. Per the original methods: ImmunoSEQ junction-only sequences lacked quality scores, so their filtering differed. This table comes from immunoSEQ multiplex PCR, and its TCRdb copy is limited to in-frame clones, with some not included. V and J calls and clone size are given by that table; D and trimming were obtained from the DNA. The repertoire holds around 2,000,000 clones, about 95% seen once, with more than 0.9% in the top ten. General study findings and limits: Sharing of clonotypes among donors was expected to vary with sequencing depth. Naive CD4 clonotypes were shared across a few donors at about 5.2%. Compared with clonotypes that all four donors shared, non-shared clonotypes had lower generation probabilities.

Naive CD8 isolation took CD45RO-negative cells positively selected for CCR7 and excluded terminally differentiated effector memory CD45RA+ cells. The CDR3 runs 16 residues. Germline CDR1 reads SGDLS; CDR2 reads YYNGEE. Unmatched junction bases numbered 21, after V lost 5 bases and J lost 10 bases. The source of this sequence is a young man in good health. Sequencing input: naive CD8+ T cells sorted from blood. This chain links TRBV9 with TRBJ2-7, with 7 bases fitting TRBD1. CDR3 amino acids: CASRNGLKIFDRDQYF. The CDR3 coding sequence is TGTGCCAGCAGGAACGGACTTAAGATTTTCGACAGGGATCAGTACTTC.